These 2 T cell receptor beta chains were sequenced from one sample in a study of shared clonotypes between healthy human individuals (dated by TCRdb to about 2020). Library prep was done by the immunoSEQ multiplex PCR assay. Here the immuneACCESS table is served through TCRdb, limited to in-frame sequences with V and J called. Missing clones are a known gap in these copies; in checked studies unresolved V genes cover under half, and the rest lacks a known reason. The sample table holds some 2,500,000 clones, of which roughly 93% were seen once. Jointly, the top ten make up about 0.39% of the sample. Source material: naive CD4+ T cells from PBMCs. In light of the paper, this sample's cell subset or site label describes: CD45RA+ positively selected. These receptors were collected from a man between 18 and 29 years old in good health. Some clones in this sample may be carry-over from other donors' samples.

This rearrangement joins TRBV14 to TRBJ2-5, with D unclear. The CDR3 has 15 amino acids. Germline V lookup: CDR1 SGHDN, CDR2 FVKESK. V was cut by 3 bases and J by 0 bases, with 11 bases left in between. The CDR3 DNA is TGTGCCAGCAGCCACCTGACCTGGTACCAAGAGACCCAGTACTTC. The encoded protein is CASSHLTWYQETQYF. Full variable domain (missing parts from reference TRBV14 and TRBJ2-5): EAGVTQFPSHSVIEKGQTVTLRCDPISGHDNLYWYRRVMGKEIKFLLHFVKESKQDESGMPNNRFLAERTGGTYSTLKVQPAELEDSGVYFCASSHLTWYQETQYFGPGTRLLVL.

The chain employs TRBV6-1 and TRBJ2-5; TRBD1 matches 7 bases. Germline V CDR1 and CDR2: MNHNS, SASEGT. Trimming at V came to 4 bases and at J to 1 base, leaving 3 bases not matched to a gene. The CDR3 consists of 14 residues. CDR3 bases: TGTGCCAGCAGTGTCGGGACAGCCCAAGAGACCCAGTACTTC. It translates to CASSVGTAQETQYF.